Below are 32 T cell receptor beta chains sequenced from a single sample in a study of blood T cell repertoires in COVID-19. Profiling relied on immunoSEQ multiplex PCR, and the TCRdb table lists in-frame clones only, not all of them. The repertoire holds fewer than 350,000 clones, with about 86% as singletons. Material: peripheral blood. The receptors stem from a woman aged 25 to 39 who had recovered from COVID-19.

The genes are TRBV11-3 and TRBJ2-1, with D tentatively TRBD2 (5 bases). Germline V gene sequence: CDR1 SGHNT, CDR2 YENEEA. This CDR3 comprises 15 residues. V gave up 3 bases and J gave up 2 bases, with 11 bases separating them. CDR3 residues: CASSFESGPYNEQFF. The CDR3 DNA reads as TGTGCCAGCAGCTTCGAAAGCGGACCCTACAATGAGCAGTTCTTC.

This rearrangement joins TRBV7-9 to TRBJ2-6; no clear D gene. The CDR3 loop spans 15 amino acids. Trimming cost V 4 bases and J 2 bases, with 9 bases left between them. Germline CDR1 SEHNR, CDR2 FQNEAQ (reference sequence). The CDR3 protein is CASSSTAPGANVLTF. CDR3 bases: TGTGCCAGCAGCTCTACAGCCCCTGGGGCCAACGTCCTGACTTTC.

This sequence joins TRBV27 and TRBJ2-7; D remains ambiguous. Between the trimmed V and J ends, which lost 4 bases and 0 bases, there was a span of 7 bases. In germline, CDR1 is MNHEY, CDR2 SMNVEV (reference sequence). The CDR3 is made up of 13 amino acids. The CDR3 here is CASSSRISYEQYF. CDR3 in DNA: TGTGCCAGCAGTTCGCGAATCTCCTACGAGCAGTACTTC.

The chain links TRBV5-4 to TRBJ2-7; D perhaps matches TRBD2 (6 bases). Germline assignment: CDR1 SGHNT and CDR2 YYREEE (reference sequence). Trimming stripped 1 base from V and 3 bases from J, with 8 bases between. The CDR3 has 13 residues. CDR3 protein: CASSLYGSYEQYF. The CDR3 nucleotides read TGTGCCAGCAGCTTGTACGGGAGCTACGAGCAGTACTTC. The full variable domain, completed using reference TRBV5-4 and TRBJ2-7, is ETGVTQSPTHLIKTRGQQVTLRCSSQSGHNTVSWYQQALGQGPQFIFQYYREEENGRGNFPPRFSGLQFPNYSSELNVNALELDDSALYLCASSLYGSYEQYFGPGTRLTVT.

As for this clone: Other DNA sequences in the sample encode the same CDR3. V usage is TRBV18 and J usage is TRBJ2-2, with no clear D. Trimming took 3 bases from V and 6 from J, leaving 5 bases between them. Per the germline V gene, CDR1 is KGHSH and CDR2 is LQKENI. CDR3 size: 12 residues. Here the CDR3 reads CASSPRAGELFF. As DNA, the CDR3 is TGTGCCAGCTCACCGCGCGCCGGGGAGCTGTTTTTT.

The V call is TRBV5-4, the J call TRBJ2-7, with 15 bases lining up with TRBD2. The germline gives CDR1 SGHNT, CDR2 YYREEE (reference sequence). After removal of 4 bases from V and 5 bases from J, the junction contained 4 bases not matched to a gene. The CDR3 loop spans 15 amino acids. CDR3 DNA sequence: TGTGCCAGCAGCCGGACTAGCGGGAGGGCAGACGAGCAGTACTTC. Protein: CASSRTSGRADEQYF.

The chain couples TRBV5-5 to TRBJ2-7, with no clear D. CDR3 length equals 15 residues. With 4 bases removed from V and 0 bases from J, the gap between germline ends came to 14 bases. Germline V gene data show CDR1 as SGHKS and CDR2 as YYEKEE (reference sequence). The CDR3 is CASSASSGISYEQYF. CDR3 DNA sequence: TGTGCCAGCAGCGCGTCTTCGGGTATCTCCTACGAGCAGTACTTC.

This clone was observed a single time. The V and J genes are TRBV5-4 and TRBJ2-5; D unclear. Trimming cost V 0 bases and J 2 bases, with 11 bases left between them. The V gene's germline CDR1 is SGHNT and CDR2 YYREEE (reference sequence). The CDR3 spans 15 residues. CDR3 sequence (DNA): TGTGCCAGCAGCTTGGAAGCCAGCGCTCAAGAGACCCAGTACTTC. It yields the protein CASSLEASAQETQYF.

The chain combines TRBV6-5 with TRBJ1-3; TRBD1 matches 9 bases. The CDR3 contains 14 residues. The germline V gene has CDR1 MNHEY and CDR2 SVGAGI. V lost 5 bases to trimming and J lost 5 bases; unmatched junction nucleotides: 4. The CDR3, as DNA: TGTGCCAGCAGTCCCGACAGGGGGAGAAACACCATATATTTT. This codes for CASSPDRGRNTIYF.

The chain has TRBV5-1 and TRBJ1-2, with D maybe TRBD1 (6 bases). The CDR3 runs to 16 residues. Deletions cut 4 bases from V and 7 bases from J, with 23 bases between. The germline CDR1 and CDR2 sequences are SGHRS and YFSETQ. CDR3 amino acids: CASSPEGGGGYLGYTF. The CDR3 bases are TGCGCCAGCAGCCCCGAGGGGGGGGGCGGTTATCTTGGCTACACCTTC. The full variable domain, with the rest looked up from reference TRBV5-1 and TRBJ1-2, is KAGVTQTPRYLIKTRGQQVTLSCSPISGHRSVSWYQQTPGQGLQFLFEYFSETQRNKGNFPGRFSGRQFSNSRSEMNVSTLELGDSALYLCASSPEGGGGYLGYTFGSGTRLTVV.

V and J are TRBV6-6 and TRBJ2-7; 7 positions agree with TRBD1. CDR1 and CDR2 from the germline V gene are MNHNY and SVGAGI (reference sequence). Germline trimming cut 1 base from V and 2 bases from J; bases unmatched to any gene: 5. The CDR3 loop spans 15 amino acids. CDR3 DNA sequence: TGTGCCAGCAGTTACTTCGACAGGGCCACCTACGAGCAGTACTTC. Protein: CASSYFDRATYEQYF.

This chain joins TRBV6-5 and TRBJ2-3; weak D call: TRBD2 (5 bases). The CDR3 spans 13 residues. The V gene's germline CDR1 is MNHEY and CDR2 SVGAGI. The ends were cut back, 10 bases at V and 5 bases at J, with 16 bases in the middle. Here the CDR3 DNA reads TGTGCCACCGAAGGCCCAAGCGGAGATACGCAGTATTTT. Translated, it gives CATEGPSGDTQYF.

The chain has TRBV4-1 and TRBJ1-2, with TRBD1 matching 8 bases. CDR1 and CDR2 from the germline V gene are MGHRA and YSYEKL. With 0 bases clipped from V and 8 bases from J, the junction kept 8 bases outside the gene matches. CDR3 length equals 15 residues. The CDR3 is CASSQDRQGAWGYTF. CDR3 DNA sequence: TGCGCCAGCAGCCAAGATCGGCAGGGGGCTTGGGGCTACACCTTC.

The CDR3 here is CATSEPGQSYNEQFF. The CDR3 DNA sequence: TGTGCCACCAGTGAACCTGGACAGTCCTACAATGAGCAGTTCTTC. This chain uses TRBV24-1 with TRBJ2-1; D possibly corresponds to TRBD1 (6 bases). Germline-derived CDR1 and CDR2 are KGHDR and SFDVKD. V dropped 4 bases and J dropped 1 base, with 10 bases sitting between them. The CDR3 totals 15 residues.

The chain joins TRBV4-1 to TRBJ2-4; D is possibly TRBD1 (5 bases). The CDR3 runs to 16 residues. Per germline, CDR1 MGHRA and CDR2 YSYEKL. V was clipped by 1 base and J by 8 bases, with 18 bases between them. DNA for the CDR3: TGCGCCAGCAGCCAAGGAGTTCGACAGATTATAGACATTCAGTACTTC. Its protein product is CASSQGVRQIIDIQYF.

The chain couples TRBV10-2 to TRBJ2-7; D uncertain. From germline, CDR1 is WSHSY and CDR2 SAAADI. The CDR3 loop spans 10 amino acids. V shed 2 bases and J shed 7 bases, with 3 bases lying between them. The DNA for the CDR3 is TGCGCCAGCAGTGAGACTGAGCAGTACTTC. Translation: CASSETEQYF.

The CDR3 reads CASSPGGRPASTDTQYF. In DNA, the CDR3 is TGTGCCAGCTCACCAGGCGGGAGGCCAGCTAGCACAGATACGCAGTATTTT. V usage is TRBV18 and J usage is TRBJ2-3; 8 bases match TRBD2. With 2 bases clipped from V and 0 bases from J, the junction kept 7 bases outside the gene matches. The CDR3 length is 17 residues. Looked up from germline, CDR1 is KGHSH and CDR2 is LQKENI.

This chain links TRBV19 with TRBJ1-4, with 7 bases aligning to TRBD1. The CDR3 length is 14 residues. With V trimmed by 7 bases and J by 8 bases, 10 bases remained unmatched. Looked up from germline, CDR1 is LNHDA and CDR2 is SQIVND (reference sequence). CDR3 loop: CASTRNRGGEKLFF. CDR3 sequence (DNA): TGTGCCAGTACCCGAAACAGGGGAGGAGAAAAACTGTTTTTT.

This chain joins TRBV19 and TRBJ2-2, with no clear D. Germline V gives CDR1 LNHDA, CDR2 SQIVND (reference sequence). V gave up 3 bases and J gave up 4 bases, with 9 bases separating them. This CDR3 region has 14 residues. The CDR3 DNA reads TGTGCCAGTAGTATTTTATCCAGCACCGGGGAGCTGTTTTTT. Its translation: CASSILSSTGELFF.

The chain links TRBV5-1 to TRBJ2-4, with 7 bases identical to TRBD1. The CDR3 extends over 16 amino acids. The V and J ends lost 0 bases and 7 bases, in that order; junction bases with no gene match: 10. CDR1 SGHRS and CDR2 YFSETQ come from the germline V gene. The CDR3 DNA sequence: TGCGCCAGCAGCTTGGAATGGTCGACAGGGCAGAACATTCAGTACTTC. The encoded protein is CASSLEWSTGQNIQYF.

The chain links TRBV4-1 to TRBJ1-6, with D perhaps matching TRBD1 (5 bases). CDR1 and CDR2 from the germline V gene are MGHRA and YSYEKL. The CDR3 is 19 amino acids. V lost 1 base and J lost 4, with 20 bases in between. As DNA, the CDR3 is TGCGCCAGCAGCCAAGGACCGCGGGGCCAACGACATTATAATTCACCCCTCCACTTT. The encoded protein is CASSQGPRGQRHYNSPLHF.

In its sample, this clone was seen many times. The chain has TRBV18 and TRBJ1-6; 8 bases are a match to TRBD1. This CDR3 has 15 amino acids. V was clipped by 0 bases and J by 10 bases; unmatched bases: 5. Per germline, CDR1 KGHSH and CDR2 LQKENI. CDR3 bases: TGTGCCAGCTCACCACCGACAGGGGAGGTATCACCCCTCCACTTT. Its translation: CASSPPTGEVSPLHF.

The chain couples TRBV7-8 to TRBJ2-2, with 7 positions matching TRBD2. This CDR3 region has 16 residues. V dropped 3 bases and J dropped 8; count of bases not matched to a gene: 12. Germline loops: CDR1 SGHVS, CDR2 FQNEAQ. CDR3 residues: CASSFTGGGVTGELFF. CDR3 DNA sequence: TGTGCCAGCAGCTTCACGGGAGGCGGCGTAACGGGGGAGCTGTTTTTT.

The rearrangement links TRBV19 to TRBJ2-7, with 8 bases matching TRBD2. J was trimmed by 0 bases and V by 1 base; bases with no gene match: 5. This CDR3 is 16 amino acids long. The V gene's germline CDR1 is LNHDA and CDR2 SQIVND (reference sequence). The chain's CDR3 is CASSIGLAKHSYEQYF. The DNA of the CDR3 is TGTGCCAGTAGTATAGGACTAGCGAAACACTCCTACGAGCAGTACTTC.

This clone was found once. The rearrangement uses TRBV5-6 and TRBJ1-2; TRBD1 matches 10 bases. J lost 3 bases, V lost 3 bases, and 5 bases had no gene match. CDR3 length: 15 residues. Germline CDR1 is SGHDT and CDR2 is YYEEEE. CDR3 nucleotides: TGTGCCAGCAGCTGGGGACAGGGGAGGGACTATGGCTACACCTTC. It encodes CASSWGQGRDYGYTF.

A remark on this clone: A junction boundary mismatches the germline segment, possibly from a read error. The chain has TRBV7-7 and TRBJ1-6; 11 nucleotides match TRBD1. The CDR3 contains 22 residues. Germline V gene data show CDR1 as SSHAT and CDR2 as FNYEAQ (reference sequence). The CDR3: CASSTLKKWGRDRGIYNSPLHF. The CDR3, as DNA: TGTGCTAGCAGCACTCTCAAAAAGTGGGGCCGGGACAGGGGGATCTATAATTCACCCCTCCACTTT.

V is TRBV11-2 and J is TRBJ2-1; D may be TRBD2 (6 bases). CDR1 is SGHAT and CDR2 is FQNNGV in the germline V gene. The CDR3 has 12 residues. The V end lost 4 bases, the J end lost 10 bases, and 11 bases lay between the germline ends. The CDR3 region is CASSSNAGEQFF. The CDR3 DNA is TGTGCCAGCAGCTCTAATGCGGGAGAGCAGTTCTTC.

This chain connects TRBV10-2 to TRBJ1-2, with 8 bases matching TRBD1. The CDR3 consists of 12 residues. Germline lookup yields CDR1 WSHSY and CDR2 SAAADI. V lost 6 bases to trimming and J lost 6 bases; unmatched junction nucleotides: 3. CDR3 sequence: CASRGTGDGYTF. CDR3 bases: TGCGCCAGCAGAGGGACAGGAGATGGCTACACCTTC.

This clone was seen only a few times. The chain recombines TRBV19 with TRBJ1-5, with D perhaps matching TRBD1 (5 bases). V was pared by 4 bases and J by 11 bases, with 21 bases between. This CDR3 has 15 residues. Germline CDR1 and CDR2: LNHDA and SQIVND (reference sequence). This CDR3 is CASSKDSGEEKAQHF. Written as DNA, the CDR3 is TGTGCCAGTAGTAAGGATTCGGGGGAGGAGAAAGCCCAGCATTTT.

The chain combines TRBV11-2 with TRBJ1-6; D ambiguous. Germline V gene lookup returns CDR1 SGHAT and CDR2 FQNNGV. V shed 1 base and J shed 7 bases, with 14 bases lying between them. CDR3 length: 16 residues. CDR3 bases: TGTGCCAGCAGCTTAGGAGGATCAGAAAAGAATTCACCCCTCCACTTT. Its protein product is CASSLGGSEKNSPLHF.

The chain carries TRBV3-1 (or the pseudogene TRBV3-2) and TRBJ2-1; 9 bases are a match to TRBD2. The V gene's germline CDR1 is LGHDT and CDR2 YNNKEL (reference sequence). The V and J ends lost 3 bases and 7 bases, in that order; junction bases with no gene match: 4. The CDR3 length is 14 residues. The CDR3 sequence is CASSHNGLANEQFF. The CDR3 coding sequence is TGTGCCAGCAGCCATAATGGACTAGCGAATGAGCAGTTCTTC.

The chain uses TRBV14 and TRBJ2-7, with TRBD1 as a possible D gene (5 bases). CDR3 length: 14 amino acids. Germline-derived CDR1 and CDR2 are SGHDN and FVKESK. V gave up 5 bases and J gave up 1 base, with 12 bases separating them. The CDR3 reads CASSTWGASYEQYF. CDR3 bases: TGTGCCAGCAGCACTTGGGGCGCTTCCTACGAGCAGTACTTC.